This entry features one T cell receptor (beta chain) sequence. Per the original methods: Amplification of reference gene primers provided the estimated nucleated cell counts. Clones were sequenced by immunoSEQ multiplex PCR, and TCRdb holds only the in-frame ones, with some missing. The D gene and trimming were derived from the DNA, and the V and J assignments and clone size from that table. The data hold 100,000 or so clones, with more than 75% observed a single time. V lost 8 bases, J lost 5 bases, and 3 bases stayed unmatched. Germline V gene lookup returns CDR1 WNHNN and CDR2 SYGVQD (reference sequence). The CDR3 extends over 12 amino acids. This sample is part of a study of blood T cell repertoires in COVID-19. Study-wide context: COVID-19 samples, acute and convalescent, were from the United States, Italy and Spain. PBMCs, B-cell-depleted T cells, or T cells were the source of the cDNA or gDNA that made up the material.

The TCR originated in a human donor in a cohort sampled during active COVID-19. The material sequenced was peripheral blood. J is TRBJ2-4 and V is TRBV10-1; 7 bases align to TRBD1. The CDR3 DNA is TGCGCCAGCCCCGACAGGGAAAACATTCAGTACTTC. Translation gives CASPDRENIQYF.